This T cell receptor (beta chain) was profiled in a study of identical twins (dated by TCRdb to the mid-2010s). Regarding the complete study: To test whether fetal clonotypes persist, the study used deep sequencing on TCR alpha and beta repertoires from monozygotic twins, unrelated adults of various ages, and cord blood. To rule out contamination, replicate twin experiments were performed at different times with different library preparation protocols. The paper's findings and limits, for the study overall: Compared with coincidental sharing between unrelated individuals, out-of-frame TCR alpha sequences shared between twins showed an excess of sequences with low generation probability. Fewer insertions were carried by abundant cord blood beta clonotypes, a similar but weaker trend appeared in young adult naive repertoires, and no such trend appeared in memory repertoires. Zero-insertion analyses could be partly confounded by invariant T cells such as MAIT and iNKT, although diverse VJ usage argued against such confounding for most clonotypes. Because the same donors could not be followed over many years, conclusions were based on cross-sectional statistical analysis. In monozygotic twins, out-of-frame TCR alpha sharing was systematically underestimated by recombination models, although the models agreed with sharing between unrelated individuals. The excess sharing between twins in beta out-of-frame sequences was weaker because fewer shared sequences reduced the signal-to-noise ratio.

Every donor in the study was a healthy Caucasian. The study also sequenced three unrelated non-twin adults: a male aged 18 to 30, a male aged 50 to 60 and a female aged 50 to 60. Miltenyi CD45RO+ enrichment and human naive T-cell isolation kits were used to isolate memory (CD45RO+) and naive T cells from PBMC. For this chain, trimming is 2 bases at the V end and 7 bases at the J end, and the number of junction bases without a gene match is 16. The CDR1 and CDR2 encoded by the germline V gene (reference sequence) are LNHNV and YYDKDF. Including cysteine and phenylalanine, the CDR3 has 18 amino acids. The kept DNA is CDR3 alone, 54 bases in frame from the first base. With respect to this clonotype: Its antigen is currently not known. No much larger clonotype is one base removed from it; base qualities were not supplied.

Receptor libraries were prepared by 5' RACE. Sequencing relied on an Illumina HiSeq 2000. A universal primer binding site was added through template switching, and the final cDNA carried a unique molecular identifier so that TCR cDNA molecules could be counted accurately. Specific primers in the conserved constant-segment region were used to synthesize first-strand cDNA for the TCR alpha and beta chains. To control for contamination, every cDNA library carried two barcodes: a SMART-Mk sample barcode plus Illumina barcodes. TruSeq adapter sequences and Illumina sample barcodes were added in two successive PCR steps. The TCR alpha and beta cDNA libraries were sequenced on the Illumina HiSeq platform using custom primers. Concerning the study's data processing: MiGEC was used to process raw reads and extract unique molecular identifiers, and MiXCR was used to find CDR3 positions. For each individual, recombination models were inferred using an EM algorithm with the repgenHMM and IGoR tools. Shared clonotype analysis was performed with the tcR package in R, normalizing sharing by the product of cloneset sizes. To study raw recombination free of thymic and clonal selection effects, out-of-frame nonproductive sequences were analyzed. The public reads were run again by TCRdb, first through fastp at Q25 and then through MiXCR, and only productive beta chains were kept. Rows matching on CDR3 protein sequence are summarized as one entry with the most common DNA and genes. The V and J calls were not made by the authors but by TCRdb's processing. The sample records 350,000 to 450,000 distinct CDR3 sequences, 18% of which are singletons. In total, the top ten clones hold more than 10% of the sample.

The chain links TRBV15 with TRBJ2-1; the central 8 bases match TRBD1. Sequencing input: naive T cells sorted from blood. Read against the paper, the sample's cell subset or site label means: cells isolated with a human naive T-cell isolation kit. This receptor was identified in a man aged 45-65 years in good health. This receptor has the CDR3 CATSRTTRQGASGNEQFF. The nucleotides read TGTGCCACCAGCAGAACAACACGCCAGGGGGCGAGTGGGAATGAGCAGTTCTTC.